One and the same sample provided the 28 T cell receptor beta chains below, sequenced in a study of human T cells and chemical hapten exposure. From the RACE reads, TCRdb called clonotypes with MiXCR, one entry per CDR3 protein. The sample records tens of thousands of distinct CDR3 sequences, around 10% being singletons. Time point noted: patch test 2, 6 weeks after DPC sensitization. The treatment here: therapeutic diphenylcyclopropenone sensitization with weekly scalp DPC. Material: whole blood, obtained in connection with sensitization to the hapten diphenylcyclopropenone (DPC). These receptors all stem from a woman aged 45-65 years with alopecia areata. Some clones in this sample may be carry-over from other donors' samples.

This clonotype was recorded at least ten times. The rearrangement joins TRBV18 to TRBJ2-6, with 9 bases identical to TRBD1. The J segment lost 1 base and the V segment lost 8 bases, leaving 9 bases of the junction unmatched. The CDR3 has 17 residues. Germline V gene lookup returns CDR1 KGHSH and CDR2 LQKENI. Written as DNA, the CDR3 is TGTGCCAGCAACCGGGACAGGGATAGGTCTGGGGCCAACGTCCTGACTTTC. Its protein product is CASNRDRDRSGANVLTF.

The V and J genes are TRBV7-2 and TRBJ1-2; the match to TRBD1 covers 8 bases. The CDR3 is 13 residues long. Germline assignment: CDR1 SGHTA and CDR2 FQGNSA. J lost 8 bases, V lost 4 bases, and 6 bases had no gene match. For the CDR3, the DNA is TGTGCCAGCAGCTCCCGGACAGGGAAAGGCTACACCTTC. Translation gives CASSSRTGKGYTF.

The chain is built from TRBV20-1 and TRBJ2-5; a weak D match, TRBD2 (6 bases). V gave up 1 base and J gave up 2 bases, with 8 bases separating them. There are 13 residues in the CDR3. Germline loops: CDR1 DFQATT, CDR2 SNEGSKA (reference sequence). The CDR3 loop is CSARVAGQETQYF. The CDR3 DNA is TGCAGTGCTAGAGTTGCGGGGCAAGAGACCCAGTACTTC.

This clonotype was recorded a few times. This rearrangement joins TRBV6-2 or TRBV6-3 to TRBJ1-5, with D hard to call. Trimming left V 0 bases short and J 7 bases short, with 7 bases between. Looked up from germline, CDR1 is MNHEY and CDR2 is SVGEGT. This CDR3 region has 13 residues. CDR3 loop: CASSYSEGQPQHF. The CDR3 DNA is TGTGCCAGCAGTTACTCTGAAGGCCAGCCCCAGCATTTT.

Only a few counts were recorded for this clonotype. The CDR3 loop reads CASSSGQGLETQYF. DNA of the CDR3: TGCGCCAGCAGCTCTGGACAGGGCCTTGAGACCCAGTACTTC. The V call is TRBV5-1, the J call TRBJ2-5, with 8 positions matching TRBD1. The length of the CDR3 is 14 residues. CDR1 is SGHRS, CDR2 YFSETQ, per germline. Losses at the gene ends were 3 bases for V and 5 bases for J; bases not matched to a gene: 6.

The rearrangement links TRBV12-3 or TRBV12-4 to TRBJ2-1; D gene unclear. V was trimmed by 6 bases and J by 10 bases, leaving 13 bases between them. This CDR3 region has 12 residues. The DNA for the CDR3 is TGTGCCAGCAGCAACTCCCTTGGAGAGCAGTTCTTC. Amino acids: CASSNSLGEQFF.

In its sample, this clonotype was seen a few times. V and J are TRBV4-1 and TRBJ2-5; D call uncertain. V was clipped by 0 bases and J by 0 bases, with 8 bases between them. CDR3 size: 15 residues. From germline, CDR1 is MGHRA and CDR2 YSYEKL. CDR3 coding DNA: TGCGCCAGCAGCCAAGAACCGCAGAACCAAGAGACCCAGTACTTC. Protein product: CASSQEPQNQETQYF.

This clonotype was observed many times. The V call is TRBV18, the J call TRBJ1-1, with a possible D match to TRBD1 (5 bases). The V end lost 2 bases, the J end lost 1 base, and 8 bases lay between the germline ends. The CDR3 length is 14 residues. Germline CDR1 and CDR2: KGHSH and LQKENI. CDR3 region: CASSPDRKNTEAFF. CDR3 DNA: TGTGCCAGCTCACCAGACAGAAAGAACACTGAAGCTTTCTTT.

In this sample, this clonotype turned up a few times. The gene calls are TRBV6-2 or TRBV6-3 and TRBJ2-3; 8 bases align to TRBD2. In germline, CDR1 is MNHEY, CDR2 SVGEGT. The ends lost 11 bases at V and 0 bases at J; junction bases unmatched: 7. This CDR3 has 14 amino acids. This CDR3 is CAVGAGESTDTQYF. The DNA of the CDR3 is TGTGCCGTCGGAGCGGGAGAGAGCACAGATACGCAGTATTTT.

This clonotype was detected many times. CDR3 DNA: TGTGCCAGCAGACCGGGACAGCTAAGCTCCTACGAGCAGTACTTC. It specifies CASRPGQLSSYEQYF. The V and J genes are TRBV2 and TRBJ2-7; 7 nucleotides agree with TRBD1. This CDR3 contains 15 residues. Germline CDR1 reads SNHLY; CDR2 reads FYNNEI. With V trimmed by 6 bases and J by 0 bases, 8 bases remained unmatched. The whole variable domain, remainder taken from reference TRBV2 and TRBJ2-7, is EPEVTQTPSHQVTQMGQEVILRCVPISNHLYFYWYRQILGQKVEFLVSFYNNEISEKSEIFDDQFSVERPDGSNFTLKIRSTKLEDSAMYFCASRPGQLSSYEQYFGPGTRLTVT.

The chain has TRBV21-1 and TRBJ2-7; TRBD2 is the table's D call and was not checked against the DNA. TRBV21-1 is noted as a pseudogene. CDR3 length: 15 residues. The DNA of the CDR3 is TGTGCCAGCAGCCAGTCCGGCCCTGGTACGAGAAAGCAGTACTTC. Protein product: CASSQSGPGTRKQYF.

The chain couples TRBV7-2 to TRBJ1-5; no reliable D call. Trimming removed 0 bases from V and 4 bases from J, with 4 bases in between. CDR1 is SGHTA, CDR2 FQGNSA, per germline. The CDR3 has 13 residues. In nucleotides, the CDR3 is TGTGCCAGCAGCTTAGCGCGAAATCAGCCCCAGCATTTT. Translating it yields CASSLARNQPQHF. Full variable domain (remainder filled in from reference TRBV7-2 and TRBJ1-5): GAGVSQSPSNKVTEKGKDVELRCDPISGHTALYWYRQSLGQGLEFLIYFQGNSAPDKSGLPSDRFSAERTGGSVSTLTIQRTQQEDSAVYLCASSLARNQPQHFGDGTRLSIL.

V usage is TRBV19 and J usage is TRBJ1-5, with 10 bases lining up with TRBD1. The CDR3 totals 15 residues. Germline values: CDR1 LNHDA, CDR2 SQIVND (reference sequence). V shed 3 bases, J shed 7 bases, and the junction held 6 bases outside the gene matches. The CDR3 DNA reads as TGTGCCAGTAGTATCGAGGGACAGGGGTGGCAGCCCCAGCATTTT. It specifies CASSIEGQGWQPQHF.

This clonotype was observed at least ten times. CDR3 residues: CSVGGWSMNTEAFF. The CDR3 DNA is TGCAGCGTGGGAGGATGGAGCATGAACACTGAAGCTTTCTTT. V and J are TRBV29-1 and TRBJ1-1, with D hard to call. Germline CDR1 and CDR2: SQVTM and ANQGSEA. The CDR3 sequence is 14 residues long. Between the trimmed V and J ends, which lost 6 bases and 0 bases, there was a span of 14 bases.

This chain connects TRBV28 to TRBJ2-7, with D hard to call. The V gene lost 4 bases and the J gene lost 0 bases, with 10 bases spanning the gap. Germline V gene sequence: CDR1 MDHEN, CDR2 SYDVKM. This CDR3 has 14 amino acids. The CDR3 DNA follows: TGTGCCAGCAGTTACAGCTCTAACTCCTACGAGCAGTACTTC. This sequence encodes CASSYSSNSYEQYF.

The table lists this clonotype with a few counts. The chain recombines TRBV27 with TRBJ1-1, with 8 positions matching TRBD1. Trimming at V came to 1 base and at J to 4 bases, leaving 2 bases not matched to a gene. The CDR3 covers 14 residues. The germline V gene has CDR1 MNHEY and CDR2 SMNVEV (reference sequence). The CDR3 is CASSLFTGGTEAFF. Written as DNA, the CDR3 is TGTGCCAGCAGTTTATTTACAGGGGGCACTGAAGCTTTCTTT.

This clonotype has a handful of counts. The rearrangement joins TRBV9 to TRBJ1-1; D is ambiguous. CDR1 and CDR2 from the germline V gene are SGDLS and YYNGEE. V was trimmed by 7 bases and J by 3 bases, leaving 13 bases between them. The CDR3 runs to 13 residues. The CDR3 bases are TGTGCCAGCTCCTCCTCCCCGGACACTGAAGCTTTCTTT. Its protein is CASSSSPDTEAFF.

This chain connects TRBV4-1 to TRBJ2-1; 10 bases align to TRBD2. Germline CDR1 and CDR2: MGHRA and YSYEKL. The V gene end was trimmed by 2 bases and the J gene end by 1 base; junction bases not matched to a gene: 5. The CDR3 loop spans 17 amino acids. CDR3 in DNA: TGCGCCAGCAGCCAACCCCTACTAGCGGGGTCCTACAATGAGCAGTTCTTC. Translation: CASSQPLLAGSYNEQFF.

This chain joins TRBV19 and TRBJ1-2; 7 bases are shared with TRBD1. Germline V CDR1 and CDR2: LNHDA, SQIVND (reference sequence). V lost 4 bases, J lost 6 bases, and 8 bases stayed unmatched. CDR3 length: 14 residues. The CDR3 region has the DNA TGTGCCAGTAGTAACTCCGGGACAGCGAATGGCTACACCTTC. It specifies CASSNSGTANGYTF.

There are many counts of this clonotype. The rearrangement links TRBV5-1 to TRBJ1-1, with a possible D match to TRBD1 (6 bases). CDR1 and CDR2 from the germline V gene are SGHRS and YFSETQ. The length of the CDR3 is 13 residues. Trimming removed 7 bases from V and 5 bases from J, with 15 bases in between. The CDR3 region is CASSMRGETEAFF. The CDR3 DNA reads TGCGCCAGCTCCATGAGGGGGGAGACTGAAGCTTTCTTT. Filled out from reference TRBV5-1 and TRBJ1-1, the complete variable domain reads KAGVTQTPRYLIKTRGQQVTLSCSPISGHRSVSWYQQTPGQGLQFLFEYFSETQRNKGNFPGRFSGRQFSNSRSEMNVSTLELGDSALYLCASSMRGETEAFFGQGTRLTVV.

This clonotype was seen repeatedly, ten times or more. The DNA for the CDR3 is TGTGCCAGCAGTACGGGGACAACTAATGAAAAACTGTTTTTT. This codes for CASSTGTTNEKLFF. The chain is built from TRBV6-5 and TRBJ1-4; D not certain. Germline CDR1 and CDR2: MNHEY and SVGAGI. V shed 5 bases and J shed 0 bases, with 7 bases lying between them. CDR3 length equals 14 residues.

In its sample, this clonotype was seen many times. V gene TRBV6-2 or TRBV6-3 combines with J gene TRBJ2-2, with D perhaps TRBD1 (5 bases). V lost 5 bases to trimming and J lost 4 bases, with 14 bases between them. The germline V gene has CDR1 MNHEY and CDR2 SVGEGT. This CDR3 region has 15 residues. The CDR3 region has the DNA TGTGCCAGCAGTCCCCGTGGGGCGCCCACCGGGGAGCTGTTTTTT. Amino acid sequence: CASSPRGAPTGELFF.

This clonotype was observed a handful of times. The V call is TRBV20-1, the J call TRBJ2-3; 8 bases fit TRBD2. CDR1 and CDR2 (germline): DFQATT, SNEGSKA (reference sequence). The CDR3 has 17 residues. The J segment lost 0 bases and the V segment lost 0 bases, leaving 8 bases of the junction unmatched. Written as DNA, the CDR3 is TGCAGTGCTAGAGATCTCACTAGCGGTGCTAGCACAGATACGCAGTATTTT. Amino acids: CSARDLTSGASTDTQYF.

This sequence joins TRBV19 and TRBJ1-5; D remains ambiguous. The V gene's germline CDR1 is LNHDA and CDR2 SQIVND (reference sequence). V lost 4 bases and J lost 0, with 16 bases in between. The CDR3 covers 17 residues. CDR3 loop: CASSTFGSIYSNQPQHF. The CDR3 nucleotides are TGTGCCAGTAGTACGTTTGGATCTATTTATAGCAATCAGCCCCAGCATTTT.

This clonotype was seen a few times. The chain employs TRBV6-2 or TRBV6-3 and TRBJ2-1; no clear D gene. Trimming cost V 2 bases and J 10 bases, with 9 bases left between them. In germline, CDR1 is MNHEY, CDR2 SVGEGT. The CDR3 consists of 12 residues. CDR3 coding DNA: TGTGCCAGCAGTTACCCTACTTCCGAGCAGTTCTTC. Amino acids: CASSYPTSEQFF.

This clonotype was seen at least ten times. This rearrangement joins TRBV3-1 to TRBJ2-2; D remains unclear. From germline, CDR1 is LGHDT and CDR2 YNNKEL (reference sequence). Trimming cost V 6 bases and J 6 bases, with 8 bases left between them. CDR3 length: 12 amino acids. CDR3 nucleotides: TGTGCCAGCAGGCAAACCCCCGGGGAGCTGTTTTTT. Translation: CASRQTPGELFF.

CDR3 in amino acids: CASSQAGGPQETQYF. In nucleotides, the CDR3 is TGTGCCAGCAGCCAAGCGGGAGGGCCCCAAGAGACCCAGTACTTC. This rearrangement joins TRBV4-2 to TRBJ2-5, with TRBD2 matching 8 bases. Germline CDR1 LGHNA, CDR2 YNFKEQ. V trimming: 1 base; J trimming: 1 base; junction bases outside the gene matches: 2. This CDR3 contains 15 residues.

CDR3 residues: CASSQVAGASQETQYF. The DNA of the CDR3 is TGTGCCAGCAGCCAAGTGGCAGGGGCAAGCCAAGAGACCCAGTACTTC. This chain uses TRBV3-1 with TRBJ2-5, with D possibly matching TRBD1 (6 bases). Trimming took off 1 base at V and 1 base at J, with 13 bases between the two ends. Germline V CDR1 and CDR2: LGHDT, YNNKEL (reference sequence). This CDR3 contains 16 residues.